The 18 T cell receptor beta chains below all came from one sample that was sequenced in a study of OX40 agonist ivuxolimab in advanced cancers. Clones were read by immunoSEQ multiplex PCR, and TCRdb kept only the in-frame ones, dropping some. Of more than 85,000 clones in the sample, roughly nine tenths were seen once. The sequences come from CD4+ or CD8+ T cells sorted from blood, collected in a trial of the OX40 agonist ivuxolimab. These receptors were collected from an adult with an advanced solid tumor such as melanoma, head and neck, liver or kidney cancer.

The chain uses TRBV14 and TRBJ2-1; 7 bases map to TRBD2. The CDR3 runs to 13 residues. With 6 bases clipped from V and 5 bases from J, the junction kept 4 bases outside the gene matches. Germline V gives CDR1 SGHDN, CDR2 FVKESK. Here the CDR3 reads CASSLGLHNEQFF. CDR3 nucleotide sequence: TGTGCCAGCAGTCTGGGACTACACAATGAGCAGTTCTTC. The full variable domain, in which reference TRBV14 and TRBJ2-1 provide the parts outside the CDR3, is EAGVTQFPSHSVIEKGQTVTLRCDPISGHDNLYWYRRVMGKEIKFLLHFVKESKQDESGMPNNRFLAERTGGTYSTLKVQPAELEDSGVYFCASSLGLHNEQFFGPGTRLTVL.

With regard to this clone: Other DNA sequences of this sample code for an identical CDR3. This chain's CDR3 is CASSVGLAGGTGELFF. The CDR3 nucleotides are TGTGCCAGCAGCGTAGGACTAGCGGGGGGCACCGGGGAGCTGTTTTTT. The chain couples TRBV9 to TRBJ2-2; 13 positions match TRBD2. Trimming took 0 bases from V and 4 from J; bases not matched to a gene: 0. The V gene's germline CDR1 is SGDLS and CDR2 YYNGEE. This CDR3 is 16 amino acids long.

This sequence joins TRBV28 and TRBJ1-1, with unresolved D. The CDR3 extends over 14 amino acids. V gave up 5 bases and J gave up 0 bases, with 10 bases separating them. Germline CDR1 and CDR2: MDHEN and SYDVKM. The DNA of the CDR3 is TGTGCCAGCAGTGCCGGGCCTATGAACACTGAAGCTTTCTTT. It codes for CASSAGPMNTEAFF. Full variable domain (missing parts from reference TRBV28 and TRBJ1-1): DVKVTQSSRYLVKRTGEKVFLECVQDMDHENMFWYRQDPGLGLRLIYFSYDVKMKEKGDIPEGYSVSREKKERFSLILESASTNQTSMYLCASSAGPMNTEAFFGQGTRLTVV.

This clone appeared a single time. This chain uses TRBV7-2 with TRBJ2-1; D possibly uses TRBD1 or TRBD2 (5 bases each). With 7 bases removed from V and 8 bases from J, the gap between germline ends came to 12 bases. Per germline, CDR1 SGHTA and CDR2 FQGNSA. The CDR3 runs to 12 residues. CDR3 loop: CASTPWGYEQFF. DNA of the CDR3: TGTGCCAGCACCCCTTGGGGGTATGAGCAGTTCTTC.

The chain uses TRBV6-5 and TRBJ2-6, with 7 bases that match TRBD1. The V gene end was trimmed by 4 bases and the J gene end by 14 bases; junction bases not matched to a gene: 8. The length of the CDR3 is 13 residues. The germline gives CDR1 MNHEY, CDR2 SVGAGI. The CDR3 is CASSSTTGTILTF. CDR3 in DNA: TGTGCCAGCAGTTCCACGACAGGGACAATCCTGACTTTC.

The chain is built from TRBV5-6 and TRBJ2-7; TRBD2 agrees at 10 bases. V dropped 3 bases and J dropped 0; count of bases not matched to a gene: 3. This CDR3 is 15 amino acids long. The germline V gene has CDR1 SGHDT and CDR2 YYEEEE. Here the CDR3 DNA reads TGTGCCAGCAGCTCCTGGACTAGCGGCTCCTACGAGCAGTACTTC. This sequence encodes CASSSWTSGSYEQYF. The variable domain in full, completed from reference TRBV5-6 and TRBJ2-7, reads DAGVTQSPTHLIKTRGQQVTLRCSPKSGHDTVSWYQQALGQGPQFIFQYYEEEERQRGNFPDRFSGHQFPNYSSELNVNALLLGDSALYLCASSSWTSGSYEQYFGPGTRLTVT.

This clone appeared once. The chain uses TRBV30 and TRBJ1-3, with D unresolved. The CDR3 sequence is 12 residues long. Germline V CDR1 and CDR2: GTSNPN, SVGIG (reference sequence). The germline V and J ends were trimmed by 8 bases and 0 bases, with 8 bases remaining between them. The CDR3 reads CAIGYSGNTIYF. The CDR3, as DNA: TGTGCCATAGGGTACTCTGGAAACACCATATATTTT. The variable domain in full, with the rest retrieved from reference TRBV30 and TRBJ1-3, is SQTIHQWPATLVQPVGSPLSLECTVEGTSNPNLYWYRQAAGRGLQLLFYSVGIGQISSEVPQNLSASRPQDRQFILSSKKLLLSDSGFYLCAIGYSGNTIYFGEGSWLTVV.

The chain recombines TRBV18 with TRBJ2-1; 13 nucleotides agree with TRBD2. The CDR3 covers 15 residues. From germline, CDR1 is KGHSH and CDR2 LQKENI. J lost 8 bases, V lost 4 bases, and 5 bases had no gene match. CDR3 residues: CASSLLAGGPYEQFF. DNA of the CDR3: TGTGCCAGCTCACTACTAGCGGGAGGGCCCTATGAGCAGTTCTTC. Complete variable domain (other parts from reference TRBV18 and TRBJ2-1): NAGVMQNPRHLVRRRGQEARLRCSPMKGHSHVYWYRQLPEEGLKFMVYLQKENIIDESGMPKERFSAEFPKEGPSILRIQQVVRGDSAAYFCASSLLAGGPYEQFFGPGTRLTVL.

The chain's CDR3 is CASSLAAGRNEKLFF. The CDR3 DNA reads TGTGCCAGCAGCTTGGCCGCGGGGCGTAATGAAAAACTGTTTTTT. This chain uses TRBV5-6 with TRBJ1-4, with a possible D match to TRBD1 (5 bases). This CDR3 is built from 15 residues. The V and J ends lost 0 bases and 4 bases respectively, with 10 bases between them. The germline V gene has CDR1 SGHDT and CDR2 YYEEEE.

The chain is built from TRBV7-3 and TRBJ2-1; 9 bases line up with TRBD2. CDR3 size: 16 residues. Germline V gene data show CDR1 as SGHTA and CDR2 as FQGTGA. V trimming: 4 bases; J trimming: 7 bases; junction bases outside the gene matches: 11. The CDR3 sequence is CASSSVRAGGDNEQFF. The CDR3 coding sequence is TGTGCCAGCAGCTCAGTGAGGGCGGGAGGGGATAATGAGCAGTTCTTC.

The chain is built from TRBV7-9 and TRBJ2-3, with 8 bases fitting TRBD2. V trimming: 6 bases; J trimming: 4 bases; junction bases outside the gene matches: 9. Germline V CDR1 and CDR2: SEHNR, FQNEAQ (reference sequence). The CDR3 covers 15 residues. The CDR3: CASRVTGLGSDTQYF. CDR3 DNA sequence: TGTGCCAGCAGAGTCACGGGACTAGGTTCAGATACGCAGTATTTT.

In this sample, this clone turned up many times. The V call is TRBV7-3, the J call TRBJ2-7, with D hard to call. CDR1 and CDR2 (germline): SGHTA, FQGTGA. CDR3 length equals 16 residues. Trimming took off 2 bases at V and 5 bases at J, with 19 bases between the two ends. The CDR3 sequence: CASSLLVRKGIHEQYF. DNA of the CDR3: TGTGCCAGCAGCTTATTGGTGCGGAAGGGAATCCACGAGCAGTACTTC.

V and J are TRBV9 and TRBJ1-1; D unresolved. There are 15 residues in the CDR3. Germline V lookup: CDR1 SGDLS, CDR2 YYNGEE. V shed 0 bases and J shed 1 base, with 10 bases lying between them. Here the CDR3 reads CASSVGGGANTEAFF. Here the CDR3 DNA reads TGTGCCAGCAGCGTAGGAGGAGGTGCGAACACTGAAGCTTTCTTT.

The rearrangement links TRBV18 to TRBJ2-5; possibly TRBD1 or TRBD2 for D (5 bases each). Germline loops: CDR1 KGHSH, CDR2 LQKENI. V lost 8 bases, J lost 5 bases, and 21 bases lay in between. The CDR3 has 15 amino acids. The CDR3 bases are TGTGCCAGCCAAAGAGCAGGGAGTAAGGAGGAGACCCAGTACTTC. Translating gives CASQRAGSKEETQYF.

This clone was detected only a few times. The chain uses TRBV12-5 and TRBJ1-2; D not certain. V was clipped by 2 bases and J by 4 bases, with 5 bases between them. Per germline, CDR1 LGHNT and CDR2 FRNRAP. The CDR3 has 12 residues. In nucleotides, the CDR3 is TGTGCTAGTGGTTTGAACGGCTATGGCTACACCTTC. This translates into CASGLNGYGYTF.

The J gene is TRBJ1-1, the V gene TRBV10-3; a possible D gene is TRBD1 (5 bases). The CDR3 is made up of 12 amino acids. The ends were cut back, 3 bases at V and 14 bases at J, with 16 bases in the middle. Germline-derived CDR1 and CDR2 are ENHRY and SYGVKD. In DNA, the CDR3 is TGTGCCATCAGTGACGAAGGCAGGGTGACCTTCTTT. Residues: CAISDEGRVTFF.

The J gene is TRBJ1-3, the V gene TRBV7-9; D is possibly TRBD1 (5 bases). The CDR3 has 14 amino acids. The germline gives CDR1 SEHNR, CDR2 FQNEAQ (reference sequence). Trimming pared 2 bases from V and 3 bases from J, leaving 8 bases between. CDR3 sequence (DNA): TGTGCCAGCAGCTTAACGAGGGGTGGAAACACCATATATTTT. This sequence encodes CASSLTRGGNTIYF. The variable domain in full, completed from reference TRBV7-9 and TRBJ1-3, reads DTGVSQNPRHKITKRGQNVTFRCDPISEHNRLYWYRQTLGQGPEFLTYFQNEAQLEKSRLLSDRFSAERPKGSFSTLEIQRTEQGDSAMYLCASSLTRGGNTIYFGEGSWLTVV.

The chain joins TRBV19 to TRBJ2-7; D may be TRBD1 (7 bases). Germline CDR1 and CDR2: LNHDA and SQIVND (reference sequence). This CDR3 is built from 14 residues. Between the trimmed V and J ends, which lost 6 bases and 5 bases, there was a span of 17 bases. CDR3 region: CASREGASGDEQYF. The CDR3 coding sequence is TGTGCCAGTAGGGAGGGGGCGTCTGGTGACGAGCAGTACTTC.